The rows below give T cell receptor beta chains drawn from one sample of a study of blood T cells in healthy people across ages. TCRdb called the 5' RACE reads again in MiXCR, with one record for every CDR3 protein. This table has under 1 million distinct CDR3 sequences, approximately 48% appearing once. Sequencing used blood. These receptors were taken from a man in his sixties in good health. Both conserved end residues are part of each CDR3. The D gene is left open where the match is weak. The size of a clone is reported for some rows only, either as once, few or many, or as a class for expanded clones.

D gene	clone size	V gene	J gene	CDR3 protein	CDR3 DNA
-	-	TRBV6-1	TRBJ1-2	CASSGLSGQGGYTF	TGTGCCAGCAGTGGTCTCAGCGGCCAGGGAGGCTACACCTTC
-	-	TRBV28	TRBJ2-5	CASSPQVAGRETQYF	TGTGCCAGCAGTCCCCAGGTGGCGGGGAGAGAGACCCAGTACTTC
-	-	TRBV11-2	TRBJ2-7	CASSLESHSYEQYF	TGTGCCAGCAGCTTAGAGAGCCATTCCTACGAGCAGTACTTC
-	once	TRBV9	TRBJ2-1	CASSPADSNEQFF	TGTGCCAGCAGCCCCGCTGACAGTAATGAGCAGTTCTTC
TRBD2	few	TRBV7-2	TRBJ2-7	CASSLTGGPDEQYF	TGTGCCAGCAGCTTAACGGGGGGGCCGGACGAGCAGTACTTC
-	-	TRBV11-2	TRBJ2-1	CASSFPKYTSGSYNEQFF	TGTGCCAGCAGCTTCCCCAAATATACTAGTGGATCCTACAATGAGCAGTTCTTC
-	-	TRBV14	TRBJ2-2	CASSQDINRAGGELFF	TGTGCCAGCAGCCAAGATATTAACAGGGCTGGAGGGGAGCTGTTTTTT
TRBD1	-	TRBV20-1	TRBJ2-1	CSARLGTGGTYNEQFF	TGCAGTGCTCGCCTAGGGACAGGGGGCACCTACAATGAGCAGTTCTTC
-	-	TRBV3-1	TRBJ2-7	CASSRTTHEQYF	TGTGCCAGCAGCCGAACAACACACGAGCAGTACTTC
TRBD1	-	TRBV5-6	TRBJ1-6	CASSGDRRSPLHF	TGTGCCAGCAGCGGGGACAGGCGATCACCCCTCCACTTT
TRBD1	few	TRBV7-8	TRBJ1-5	CASSPGTGGFQPQHF	TGTGCCAGCAGTCCCGGGACAGGGGGCTTTCAGCCCCAGCATTTT
TRBD2	-	TRBV15	TRBJ2-3	CATSRDPGLAGTYSLIDTQYF	TGTGCCACCAGCAGAGATCCAGGACTAGCGGGGACTTATAGCCTGATAGATACGCAGTATTTT
-	-	TRBV18	TRBJ2-3	CASSVGFTDTQYF	TGTGCCAGCTCAGTCGGATTCACAGATACGCAGTATTTT
TRBD2	-	TRBV4-1	TRBJ2-1	CASSQVAGGVSYNEQFF	TGCGCCAGCAGCCAAGTGGCCGGGGGGGTCTCCTACAATGAGCAGTTCTTC
TRBD1	-	TRBV28	TRBJ2-1	CASGHMDREIFEEQFF	TGTGCCAGCGGCCATATGGACAGGGAAATCTTCGAGGAGCAGTTCTTC
TRBD1	-	TRBV5-1	TRBJ2-3	CASSLGQGIYTDTQYF	TGCGCCAGCAGCTTGGGACAGGGTATTTACACAGATACGCAGTATTTT